One and the same sample provided the 15 T cell receptor beta chains below, sequenced in a study of T-cell reconstitution after alpha-beta-depleted transplantation in children. It was with unique molecular identifiers that the TCRbeta library was prepared. TCRdb used MiXCR to reprocess the PCR reads, holding one entry per CDR3 protein. This sample has about 610,000 distinct CDR3 sequences, with roughly a tenth found just once. This specimen consisted of PBMCs from the stem cell graft donor, obtained from the stem cell graft. These receptors all stem from a human donor who donated a stem cell graft to a child with acute myeloid leukemia.

The chain is built from TRBV7-2 and TRBJ2-7; D is possibly TRBD2 (5 bases). CDR1 is SGHTA and CDR2 is FQGNSA in the germline V gene. The V gene lost 7 bases and the J gene lost 6 bases, with 19 bases spanning the gap. This CDR3 contains 14 residues. Written as DNA, the CDR3 is TGTGCCAGCACCTCAACTAGGCTCGGAAGCGAGCAGTACTTC. As protein: CASTSTRLGSEQYF.

Ten or more counts support this clonotype. The chain links TRBV12-3 or TRBV12-4 to TRBJ2-2; tentatively, D is TRBD2 (5 bases). This CDR3 spans 15 amino acids. V was trimmed by 0 bases and J by 3 bases, leaving 8 bases between them. In nucleotides, the CDR3 is TGTGCCAGCAGTTTAGCCGGGGTAGACACCGGGGAGCTGTTTTTT. It codes for CASSLAGVDTGELFF.

The chain carries TRBV7-3 and TRBJ2-3, with TRBD1 as a possible D gene (7 bases). This CDR3 is built from 15 residues. Germline loops: CDR1 SGHTA, CDR2 FQGTGA. V gave up 5 bases and J gave up 3 bases, with 15 bases separating them. The chain's CDR3 is CASSIRGVVTDTQYF. The DNA of the CDR3 is TGTGCCAGCAGCATCAGGGGGGTGGTGACAGATACGCAGTATTTT. Drawing the rest from reference TRBV7-3 and TRBJ2-3, the complete variable domain is GAGVSQTPSNKVTEKGKYVELRCDPISGHTALYWYRQSLGQGPEFLIYFQGTGAADDSGLPNDRFFAVRPEGSVSTLKIQRTERGDSAVYLCASSIRGVVTDTQYFGPGTRLTVL.

The chain links TRBV7-8 to TRBJ1-3; 8 bases match TRBD1. Germline CDR1 and CDR2: SGHVS and FQNEAQ. CDR3 length: 14 amino acids. The J segment lost 4 bases and the V segment lost 5 bases, leaving 4 bases of the junction unmatched. DNA for the CDR3: TGTGCCAGCAGCGTCAGGGGGCAAGGAAACACCATATATTTT. Translating gives CASSVRGQGNTIYF.

The chain couples TRBV29-1 to TRBJ1-4; tentative D call: TRBD1 (5 bases). Trimming removed 4 bases from V and 0 bases from J, with 6 bases in between. Germline V gives CDR1 SQVTM, CDR2 ANQGSEA. This CDR3 comprises 13 residues. The DNA of the CDR3 is TGCAGCGTTGGAGGGGCAACTAATGAAAAACTGTTTTTT. It codes for CSVGGATNEKLFF.

This clonotype was found many times. The genes are TRBV4-3 and TRBJ2-7; D gene uncertain. The CDR3 spans 14 residues. Trimming shortened V by 1 base and J by 2 bases, and 9 bases separated the two germline ends. Germline V gives CDR1 LGHNA, CDR2 YSLEER. The CDR3 spells CASSQGTDTYEQYF. The CDR3 bases are TGCGCCAGCAGCCAAGGGACCGATACCTACGAGCAGTACTTC.

In its sample, this clonotype was seen many times. V is TRBV9 and J is TRBJ2-1; D gene unclear. This CDR3 is built from 12 residues. V was pared by 0 bases and J by 10 bases, with 8 bases between. Looked up from germline, CDR1 is SGDLS and CDR2 is YYNGEE. The CDR3 spells CASSVGEAEQFF. CDR3 DNA: TGTGCCAGCAGCGTAGGGGAAGCGGAGCAGTTCTTC. Full variable domain (outside the CDR3, taken from reference TRBV9 and TRBJ2-1): DSGVTQTPKHLITATGQRVTLRCSPRSGDLSVYWYQQSLDQGLQFLIQYYNGEERAKGNILERFSAQQFPDLHSELNLSSLELGDSALYFCASSVGEAEQFFGPGTRLTVL.

The J gene is TRBJ2-5, the V gene TRBV5-1; 9 bases match TRBD1. CDR3 length equals 15 residues. Germline V gives CDR1 SGHRS, CDR2 YFSETQ. V gave up 3 bases and J gave up 4 bases; unmatched junction bases: 7. The CDR3 region has the DNA TGCGCCAGCAGCTCACCGGGACAGGGTTCAGAGACCCAGTACTTC. It yields the protein CASSSPGQGSETQYF.

This sequence joins TRBV29-1 and TRBJ2-7, with TRBD2 matching over 10 bases. This CDR3 has 16 residues. The germline V gene has CDR1 SQVTM and CDR2 ANQGSEA. V lost 4 bases, J lost 2 bases, and 11 bases stayed unmatched. This chain's CDR3 is CSVVGSLAGGPYEQYF. The CDR3 DNA follows: TGCAGCGTTGTGGGCAGTTTAGCGGGAGGTCCCTACGAGCAGTACTTC.

This clonotype was observed a few times. The rearrangement joins TRBV20-1 to TRBJ1-6; D not resolved. CDR1 is DFQATT and CDR2 is SNEGSKA in the germline V gene (reference sequence). This CDR3 has 16 residues. The ends were cut back, 0 bases at V and 5 bases at J, with 14 bases in the middle. CDR3 nucleotide sequence: TGCAGTGCTAGAGATTCGGCACAGACAAATAATTCACCCCTCCACTTT. It encodes CSARDSAQTNNSPLHF.

This clonotype appeared many times. This chain connects TRBV4-2 to TRBJ2-5; tentative D call: TRBD1 (6 bases). In germline, CDR1 is LGHNA, CDR2 YNFKEQ. Between the trimmed V and J ends, which lost 1 base and 2 bases, there was a span of 11 bases. This CDR3 is 15 amino acids long. The CDR3, as DNA: TGTGCCAGCAGCCAAGGTCCCGGGACACAAGAGACCCAGTACTTC. As protein: CASSQGPGTQETQYF.

The rearrangement links TRBV29-1 to TRBJ1-3; 8 nucleotides align to TRBD1. Germline V gene data show CDR1 as SQVTM and CDR2 as ANQGSEA. V shed 3 bases, J shed 8 bases, and the junction held 3 bases outside the gene matches. The CDR3 length is 12 residues. The CDR3 sequence: CSVDQGADTIYF. DNA for the CDR3: TGCAGCGTTGACCAGGGGGCGGACACCATATATTTT.

In this sample, this clonotype turned up many times. The chain links TRBV20-1 to TRBJ2-7, with 11 bases fitting TRBD2. From germline, CDR1 is DFQATT and CDR2 SNEGSKA (reference sequence). The CDR3 contains 16 residues. The CDR3 sequence is CSLPTSGTLLSYEQYF. CDR3 bases: TGCAGCCTACCGACTAGCGGGACACTTTTATCCTACGAGCAGTACTTC.

This clonotype was seen more than once but under ten times. The rearrangement joins TRBV12-3 or TRBV12-4 to TRBJ2-7, with D unclear. V was shortened by 3 bases and J by 7 bases, with 16 bases between the two germline ends. CDR3 length equals 14 residues. The CDR3: CASSLGQASNEQYF. In DNA, the CDR3 is TGTGCCAGCAGTTTGGGCCAGGCAAGTAATGAGCAGTACTTC.

The gene calls are TRBV5-1 and TRBJ2-7; D gene unclear. Per the germline V gene, CDR1 is SGHRS and CDR2 is YFSETQ. This CDR3 has 14 amino acids. Trimming took 5 bases from V and 6 from J, leaving 18 bases between them. In nucleotides, the CDR3 is TGCGCCAGCAGTTGGTCCGAAGCTTGGGGCGAGCAGTACTTC. This gives the protein CASSWSEAWGEQYF.